Below are 30 T cell receptor beta chains sequenced from a single sample in a study of blood T cell repertoires in COVID-19. Repertoires were generated with immunoSEQ multiplex PCR, while TCRdb's copy carries only in-frame clones and drops some. Here the sample spans 250,000 or so clones, 80% to 90% being singletons. The sequenced sample was peripheral blood. The receptors shown here come from a man between 40 and 49 years old who had recovered from COVID-19.

This clone has a handful of counts. The chain links TRBV5-6 to TRBJ2-3; 9 bases are a match to TRBD1. The germline gives CDR1 SGHDT, CDR2 YYEEEE. The V and J ends lost 2 bases and 5 bases, in that order; junction bases with no gene match: 6. The CDR3 contains 15 residues. The CDR3 region has the DNA TGTGCCAGCAGCTTTAGGACAGGGGCCAGAGATACGCAGTATTTT. Translation: CASSFRTGARDTQYF.

The rearrangement joins TRBV30 to TRBJ2-1, with 8 positions matching TRBD2. This CDR3 contains 15 residues. J was trimmed by 7 bases and V by 3 bases; bases with no gene match: 11. CDR1 GTSNPN and CDR2 SVGIG come from the germline V gene (reference sequence). The CDR3 sequence: CAWSPKGGRRNEQFF. The CDR3 DNA reads TGTGCCTGGAGCCCTAAAGGCGGGAGGAGAAATGAGCAGTTCTTC.

This clone was seen just once. This chain uses TRBV6-4 with TRBJ2-2, with TRBD2 matching 8 bases. After removal of 0 bases from V and 6 bases from J, the junction contained 6 bases not matched to a gene. The CDR3 extends over 16 amino acids. CDR1 is MRHNA and CDR2 is SNTAGT in the germline V gene. DNA for the CDR3: TGTGCCAGCAGTGACTCTAGCGGGAACGGGTCCGGGGAGCTGTTTTTT. Translated: CASSDSSGNGSGELFF.

This chain connects TRBV10-3 to TRBJ2-7, with no clear D. The CDR3 runs 16 residues. The germline V and J ends were trimmed by 0 bases and 0 bases, with 12 bases remaining between them. CDR1 and CDR2 from the germline V gene are ENHRY and SYGVKD. The CDR3, as DNA: TGTGCCATCAGTGAGTCGGGCCCGCAGAGCTCCTACGAGCAGTACTTC. Protein sequence: CAISESGPQSSYEQYF.

The chain links TRBV6-2 or TRBV6-3 to TRBJ2-1; 12 nucleotides line up with TRBD2. The V segment lost 5 bases and the J segment 6 bases; nucleotides outside the gene matches: 5. Germline loops: CDR1 MNHEY, CDR2 SVGEGT. The CDR3 is made up of 15 amino acids. CDR3 nucleotide sequence: TGTGCCAGCAGTCCGGGACTAGCGGGTGCCAATGAGCAGTTCTTC. Residues: CASSPGLAGANEQFF.

The rearrangement joins TRBV20-1 to TRBJ1-5; D gene ambiguous. The CDR3 covers 14 residues. The V gene's germline CDR1 is DFQATT and CDR2 SNEGSKA (reference sequence). V dropped 4 bases and J dropped 0 bases, with 10 bases sitting between them. CDR3 DNA sequence: TGCAGTGCTATTGAGGCCATTAGCAATCAGCCCCAGCATTTT. Translating it yields CSAIEAISNQPQHF.

The chain couples TRBV11-2 to TRBJ1-1; a possible D gene is TRBD1 (6 bases). This CDR3 is built from 14 residues. In germline, CDR1 is SGHAT, CDR2 FQNNGV. V was trimmed by 4 bases and J by 4 bases, leaving 13 bases between them. The CDR3 nucleotides read TGTGCCAGCAGCTCAGACAGGTCAGGCACTGAAGCTTTCTTT. Protein sequence: CASSSDRSGTEAFF.

V is TRBV11-2 and J is TRBJ2-1, with 9 bases lining up with TRBD1. Germline V gene data show CDR1 as SGHAT and CDR2 as FQNNGV. This CDR3 has 14 residues. The trim removed 5 bases at V and 8 bases at J, leaving 7 bases unmatched. The chain's CDR3 is CASSRTGDFDEQFF. CDR3 nucleotides: TGTGCCAGCAGCCGGACAGGGGACTTCGATGAGCAGTTCTTC.

The V gene is TRBV9, the J gene TRBJ1-1; D is ambiguous. The germline V gene has CDR1 SGDLS and CDR2 YYNGEE. This CDR3 has 16 amino acids. Deletions cut 1 base from V and 6 bases from J, with 19 bases between. As DNA, the CDR3 is TGTGCCAGCAGCGTAACCCCCGGCGGGGTTTTAGCTGAAGCTTTCTTT. Translation: CASSVTPGGVLAEAFF.

This rearrangement joins TRBV12-5 to TRBJ2-1, with 7 bases that match TRBD2. The CDR3 loop spans 15 amino acids. After removal of 7 bases from V and 2 bases from J, the junction contained 8 bases not matched to a gene. Germline values: CDR1 LGHNT, CDR2 FRNRAP. CDR3 bases: TGTGCTAGTGCCTCGGGGGGATGGACCTACAATGAGCAGTTCTTC. Translating gives CASASGGWTYNEQFF.

The chain has TRBV5-1 and TRBJ2-7, with D possibly matching TRBD2 (7 bases). The V end lost 2 bases, the J end lost 3 bases, and 15 bases lay between the germline ends. This CDR3 is built from 15 residues. The germline gives CDR1 SGHRS, CDR2 YFSETQ. Here the CDR3 reads CASSLGGGLSYEQYF. The CDR3 DNA follows: TGCGCCAGCAGCTTAGGGGGAGGGCTGAGCTACGAGCAGTACTTC.

The V and J genes are TRBV6-9 and TRBJ1-5; D not certain. The V gene's germline CDR1 is MNHGY and CDR2 SVAAGI. The CDR3 loop spans 15 amino acids. V lost 2 bases to trimming and J lost 0 bases, with 8 bases between them. The CDR3 nucleotides are TGTGCCAGCAGTTATCCCCAACATAGCAATCAGCCCCAGCATTTT. Protein product: CASSYPQHSNQPQHF.

CDR3 sequence: CASSFQGAPQETQYF. CDR3 in DNA: TGTGCCAGCAGCTTTCAGGGGGCGCCCCAAGAGACCCAGTACTTC. The chain carries TRBV7-6 and TRBJ2-5, with 8 nucleotides matching TRBD1. This CDR3 has 15 amino acids. V shed 3 bases and J 1 base; nucleotides not matched to a gene: 4. Looked up from germline, CDR1 is SGHVS and CDR2 is FNYEAQ.

The chain uses TRBV9 and TRBJ1-5; possible D gene TRBD1, 6 bases. The CDR3 is 19 amino acids. CDR1 is SGDLS and CDR2 is YYNGEE in the germline V gene. The germline V and J ends were trimmed by 4 bases and 0 bases, with 23 bases remaining between them. For the CDR3, the DNA is TGTGCCAGCAGCCCACCCGCAGGGGCTCCTTCTTATAGCAATCAGCCCCAGCATTTT. The encoded protein is CASSPPAGAPSYSNQPQHF.

The V gene is TRBV10-3, the J gene TRBJ2-1; the match to TRBD2 covers 16 bases. V lost 10 bases to trimming and J lost 8 bases; unmatched junction nucleotides: 5. The CDR3 is made up of 14 amino acids. Germline V gives CDR1 ENHRY, CDR2 SYGVKD. The CDR3: CATGTSGRAHEQFF. CDR3 coding DNA: TGTGCCACCGGGACTAGCGGGAGGGCCCATGAGCAGTTCTTC.

V is TRBV19 and J is TRBJ2-1; D is possibly TRBD1 (5 bases). Germline V gene data show CDR1 as LNHDA and CDR2 as SQIVND (reference sequence). The CDR3 sequence is 11 residues long. V was cut by 2 bases and J by 9 bases, with 5 bases left in between. CDR3 coding DNA: TGTGCCAGTAGTATAAGGGGTGAGCAGTTCTTC. It translates to CASSIRGEQFF.

In regard to this clone: A junction end diverges from the germline sequence, so it may reflect a read error. V is TRBV7-7 and J is TRBJ2-2, with 9 nucleotides matching TRBD2. Germline assignment: CDR1 SSHAT and CDR2 FNYEAQ (reference sequence). CDR3 size: 16 residues. The CDR3 sequence: CASSSLPGLATGELFF. In DNA, the CDR3 is TGTGCTAGCAGCTCGTTACCGGGACTAGCCACCGGGGAGCTGTTTTTT.

The V and J genes are TRBV7-8 and TRBJ2-7; 8 nucleotides align to TRBD2. V lost 2 bases, J lost 3 bases, and 0 bases stayed unmatched. This CDR3 comprises 13 residues. Germline V gene sequence: CDR1 SGHVS, CDR2 FQNEAQ. The CDR3 loop is CASSLLAGYEQYF. In DNA form, the CDR3 reads TGTGCCAGCAGCTTACTAGCGGGCTACGAGCAGTACTTC.

The chain has TRBV7-2 and TRBJ1-6, with D possibly being TRBD1 (6 bases). V gave up 4 bases and J gave up 7 bases, with 17 bases separating them. Germline lookup yields CDR1 SGHTA and CDR2 FQGNSA. This CDR3 has 16 residues. This chain's CDR3 is CASSSTTGTYNSPLHF. The CDR3 nucleotides read TGTGCCAGCAGCTCTACAACCGGGACATACAATTCACCCCTCCACTTT.

CDR3: CASSPTGVSTDTQYF. The CDR3, as DNA: TGTGCCAGCTCACCTACAGGGGTTAGCACAGATACGCAGTATTTT. The chain links TRBV18 to TRBJ2-3; 7 bases align to TRBD1. This CDR3 comprises 15 residues. J was trimmed by 0 bases and V by 3 bases; bases with no gene match: 3. Germline V CDR1 and CDR2: KGHSH, LQKENI.

This sequence joins TRBV7-2 and TRBJ1-1; D gene uncertain. The V end lost 3 bases, the J end lost 4 bases, and 6 bases lay between the germline ends. The germline gives CDR1 SGHTA, CDR2 FQGNSA. The length of the CDR3 is 12 residues. CDR3 DNA sequence: TGTGCCAGCAGCTTCGTTCTCACTGAAGCTTTCTTT. Residues: CASSFVLTEAFF.

In its sample, this clone was seen once. In DNA, the CDR3 is TGTGCCAGCAGCACAGGGGGTATGGCTAGCGGGATGAAAGAGACCCAGTACTTC. Its protein is CASSTGGMASGMKETQYF. This rearrangement joins TRBV5-4 to TRBJ2-5; the D gene is possibly TRBD2 (9 bases). Germline V gives CDR1 SGHNT, CDR2 YYREEE (reference sequence). The V and J ends lost 4 bases and 3 bases respectively, with 25 bases between them. This CDR3 has 18 amino acids.

The J gene is TRBJ1-1, the V gene TRBV5-5; TRBD1 is a possible D gene (6 bases). The CDR3 loop spans 15 amino acids. The germline V and J ends were trimmed by 4 bases and 0 bases, with 13 bases remaining between them. Looked up from germline, CDR1 is SGHKS and CDR2 is YYEKEE (reference sequence). For the CDR3, the DNA is TGTGCCAGCAGCCCTCGGACAGAGATGAACACTGAAGCTTTCTTT. Residues: CASSPRTEMNTEAFF.

The DNA for the CDR3 is TGTGCCAGCAGGAGGGTAGCGGGAGGGTTTGAGCAGTTCTTC. Its protein product is CASRRVAGGFEQFF. This sequence joins TRBV2 and TRBJ2-1; TRBD2 aligns across 11 bases. The germline gives CDR1 SNHLY, CDR2 FYNNEI. The trim removed 6 bases at V and 9 bases at J, leaving 7 bases unmatched. The CDR3 loop spans 14 amino acids. The variable domain in full, completed from reference TRBV2 and TRBJ2-1, reads EPEVTQTPSHQVTQMGQEVILRCVPISNHLYFYWYRQILGQKVEFLVSFYNNEISEKSEIFDDQFSVERPDGSNFTLKIRSTKLEDSAMYFCASRRVAGGFEQFFGPGTRLTVL.

The genes are TRBV15 and TRBJ2-3, with 8 bases matching TRBD1. Germline values: CDR1 LNHNV, CDR2 YYDKDF (reference sequence). There are 15 residues in the CDR3. V trimming: 3 bases; J trimming: 4 bases; junction bases outside the gene matches: 6. The CDR3 spells CATSSPRGLADTQYF. DNA of the CDR3: TGTGCCACCAGCAGTCCCAGGGGGCTGGCAGATACGCAGTATTTT.

The gene calls are TRBV9 and TRBJ2-6, with a weak D call TRBD1 (7 bases). Trimming took off 3 bases at V and 0 bases at J, with 16 bases between the two ends. The germline gives CDR1 SGDLS, CDR2 YYNGEE. The CDR3 loop spans 18 amino acids. CDR3 nucleotide sequence: TGTGCCAGCAGCGCGGGGGCAGGGGGAAACTCTGGGGCCAACGTCCTGACTTTC. It is translated as CASSAGAGGNSGANVLTF.

V usage is TRBV9 and J usage is TRBJ2-5; 7 nucleotides agree with TRBD1. Germline lookup yields CDR1 SGDLS and CDR2 YYNGEE. Trimming at V came to 0 bases and at J to 1 base, leaving 6 bases not matched to a gene. The CDR3 loop spans 16 amino acids. CDR3 in DNA: TGTGCCAGCAGCGTAGGTGGGACAGACTTCCAAGAGACCCAGTACTTC. Translated: CASSVGGTDFQETQYF.

The chain combines TRBV7-2 with TRBJ1-6, with 12 bases fitting TRBD1. J gave up 10 bases and V 4 bases, and 2 bases lay outside the gene matches. CDR1 is SGHTA, CDR2 FQGNSA, per germline. The CDR3 covers 14 residues. The CDR3 DNA reads as TGTGCCAGCAGCTGGGGACAGGGGGCGTCACCCCTCCACTTT. Translation gives CASSWGQGASPLHF.

This clone was counted once. This chain links TRBV27 with TRBJ1-2; the D is unclear. This CDR3 comprises 14 residues. V lost 5 bases and J 3 bases, leaving 13 bases between the germline ends. Germline V CDR1 and CDR2: MNHEY, SMNVEV (reference sequence). In DNA, the CDR3 is TGTGCCAGCAGTGTTTTCGCGGCGGACTATGGCTACACCTTC. Encoded protein: CASSVFAADYGYTF.

The chain combines TRBV27 with TRBJ1-1, with D uncertain. Germline values: CDR1 MNHEY, CDR2 SMNVEV (reference sequence). The CDR3 is made up of 13 amino acids. Trimming took 3 bases from V and 4 from J, leaving 9 bases between them. This CDR3 reads CASSFGVSTEAFF. The CDR3 nucleotides read TGTGCCAGCAGTTTCGGGGTTAGCACTGAAGCTTTCTTT.